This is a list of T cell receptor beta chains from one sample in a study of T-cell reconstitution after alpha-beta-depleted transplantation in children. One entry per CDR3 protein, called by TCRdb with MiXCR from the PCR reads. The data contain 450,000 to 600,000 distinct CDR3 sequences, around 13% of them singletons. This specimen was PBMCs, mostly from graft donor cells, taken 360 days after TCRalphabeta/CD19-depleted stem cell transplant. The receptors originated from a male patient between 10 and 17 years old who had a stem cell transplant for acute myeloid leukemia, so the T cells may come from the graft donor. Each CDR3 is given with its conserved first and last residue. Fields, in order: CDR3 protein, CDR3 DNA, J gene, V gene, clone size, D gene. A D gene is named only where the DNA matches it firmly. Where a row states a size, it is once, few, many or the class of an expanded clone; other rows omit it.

cdr3_aa: CASSLVMGQGRPPLHF
cdr3_nt: TGTGCCAGCAGCTTGGTGATGGGACAGGGGAGGCCACCCCTCCACTTT
j_call: TRBJ1-6
v_call: TRBV5-6
clone_size: many
d_call: TRBD1

cdr3_aa: CASSAVAGANVLTF
cdr3_nt: TGTGCCAGTAGTGCGGTAGCTGGGGCCAACGTCCTGACTTTC
j_call: TRBJ2-6
v_call: TRBV19
clone_size: -
d_call: -

cdr3_aa: CASSFPRRQGGSYEQYF
cdr3_nt: TGTGCCAGCAGTTTCCCGCGGAGACAGGGGGGTTCGTACGAGCAGTACTTC
j_call: TRBJ2-7
v_call: TRBV28
clone_size: few
d_call: TRBD1

cdr3_aa: CSVGGDREEFF
cdr3_nt: TGCAGCGTTGGAGGGGACCGGGAGGAGTTCTTC
j_call: TRBJ2-1
v_call: TRBV29-1
clone_size: few
d_call: TRBD2

cdr3_aa: CASSGVASSYNEQFF
cdr3_nt: TGTGCCAGCAGTGGGGTAGCGAGCTCCTACAATGAGCAGTTCTTC
j_call: TRBJ2-1
v_call: TRBV6-1
clone_size: few
d_call: -

cdr3_aa: CASSQLQGYEQYF
cdr3_nt: TGTGCCAGCAGCCAGTTACAGGGCTACGAGCAGTACTTC
j_call: TRBJ2-7
v_call: TRBV7-2
clone_size: many
d_call: -

cdr3_aa: CASSLASSTFLKNIQYF
cdr3_nt: TGTGCCAGCAGTTTAGCCTCCTCAACCTTTCTGAAAAACATTCAGTACTTC
j_call: TRBJ2-4
v_call: TRBV6-2/TRBV6-3
clone_size: -
d_call: -

cdr3_aa: CASSSPGLGEQYF
cdr3_nt: TGCGCCAGCAGCTCGCCTGGGCTTGGCGAGCAGTACTTC
j_call: TRBJ2-7
v_call: TRBV5-1
clone_size: many
d_call: -

cdr3_aa: CASTKDFTLYNEQFF
cdr3_nt: TGCGCCAGCACCAAAGATTTCACCTTATACAATGAGCAGTTCTTC
j_call: TRBJ2-1
v_call: TRBV5-1
clone_size: many
d_call: -

cdr3_aa: CSAKSTGTSGNTIYF
cdr3_nt: TGCAGCGCTAAATCGACAGGGACCTCTGGAAACACCATATATTTT
j_call: TRBJ1-3
v_call: TRBV29-1
clone_size: -
d_call: TRBD1

cdr3_aa: CASSHKRAASVEDTQYF
cdr3_nt: TGTGCCAGCAGCCACAAAAGAGCCGCTAGCGTGGAAGATACGCAGTATTTT
j_call: TRBJ2-3
v_call: TRBV4-2
clone_size: many
d_call: -

cdr3_aa: CASTLGLPTYEQYF
cdr3_nt: TGTGCCAGCACCTTAGGATTACCTACCTACGAGCAGTACTTC
j_call: TRBJ2-7
v_call: TRBV5-5
clone_size: -
d_call: -

cdr3_aa: CASSLGSYQFF
cdr3_nt: TGTGCCAGCAGCTTGGGTAGTTACCAGTTCTTC
j_call: TRBJ2-1
v_call: TRBV5-6
clone_size: -
d_call: -

cdr3_aa: CASSQGGLAIFTDTQYF
cdr3_nt: TGCGCCAGCAGCCAAGGTGGACTAGCAATTTTCACAGATACGCAGTATTTT
j_call: TRBJ2-3
v_call: TRBV4-3
clone_size: many
d_call: TRBD2

cdr3_aa: CASSATWGLTNEKLFF
cdr3_nt: TGTGCCAGCAGCGCCACGTGGGGGTTGACTAATGAAAAACTGTTTTTT
j_call: TRBJ1-4
v_call: TRBV11-2
clone_size: -
d_call: -

cdr3_aa: CSVGLPSSYEQYF
cdr3_nt: TGCAGCGTTGGACTACCTAGCTCCTACGAGCAGTACTTC
j_call: TRBJ2-7
v_call: TRBV29-1
clone_size: few
d_call: -

cdr3_aa: CSASRFNEKLFF
cdr3_nt: TGCAGTGCTAGTCGGTTTAATGAAAAACTGTTTTTT
j_call: TRBJ1-4
v_call: TRBV20-1
clone_size: -
d_call: -

cdr3_aa: CASSVTSLVDHEQFF
cdr3_nt: TGTGCCAGCAGCGTAACTAGTTTAGTCGATCATGAGCAGTTCTTC
j_call: TRBJ2-1
v_call: TRBV9
clone_size: -
d_call: -

cdr3_aa: CASSLGLARGQETQYF
cdr3_nt: TGTGCCAGCAGCTTAGGACTAGCAAGGGGCCAAGAGACCCAGTACTTC
j_call: TRBJ2-5
v_call: TRBV7-2
clone_size: -
d_call: TRBD2

cdr3_aa: CASSWSGRLGNEQFF
cdr3_nt: TGTGCCAGCAGTTGGAGCGGGAGGCTTGGCAATGAGCAGTTCTTC
j_call: TRBJ2-1
v_call: TRBV7-8
clone_size: -
d_call: TRBD2

cdr3_aa: CASSLVGPLYSNQPQHF
cdr3_nt: TGTGCCAGCAGCTTAGTAGGTCCGCTGTATAGCAATCAGCCCCAGCATTTT
j_call: TRBJ1-5
v_call: TRBV7-9
clone_size: many
d_call: -

cdr3_aa: CASSLGGRLYEQYF
cdr3_nt: TGTGCCAGCAGCCTAGGCGGCAGGTTGTACGAGCAGTACTTC
j_call: TRBJ2-7
v_call: TRBV7-2
clone_size: once
d_call: -

cdr3_aa: CASSPSVNTEAFF
cdr3_nt: TGTGCCAGCTCCCCTTCCGTGAACACTGAAGCTTTCTTT
j_call: TRBJ1-1
v_call: TRBV18
clone_size: few
d_call: -

cdr3_aa: CASSRISGSSYNEQFF
cdr3_nt: TGCGCCAGCAGCCGTATTAGCGGGAGCTCCTACAATGAGCAGTTCTTC
j_call: TRBJ2-1
v_call: TRBV4-1
clone_size: few
d_call: TRBD2

cdr3_aa: CASSHRDRETDTQYF
cdr3_nt: TGCGCCAGCAGCCACCGGGACAGGGAAACAGATACGCAGTATTTT
j_call: TRBJ2-3
v_call: TRBV5-1
clone_size: many
d_call: TRBD1

cdr3_aa: CSASDAGTSVYEQFF
cdr3_nt: TGCAGTGCTAGTGATGCCGGGACTAGCGTTTATGAGCAGTTCTTC
j_call: TRBJ2-1
v_call: TRBV20-1
clone_size: -
d_call: TRBD2

cdr3_aa: CASSLLRTWRYNEQFF
cdr3_nt: TGTGCCAGCAGCCTCCTGCGGACTTGGCGGTACAATGAGCAGTTCTTC
j_call: TRBJ2-1
v_call: TRBV3-1
clone_size: -
d_call: -

cdr3_aa: CASSPRWTEAFF
cdr3_nt: TGTGCCAGCAGTCCAAGGTGGACTGAAGCTTTCTTT
j_call: TRBJ1-1
v_call: TRBV28
clone_size: few
d_call: -

cdr3_aa: CSAELAGEQYF
cdr3_nt: TGCAGCGCAGAACTAGCGGGGGAGCAGTACTTC
j_call: TRBJ2-7
v_call: TRBV29-1
clone_size: few
d_call: TRBD2

cdr3_aa: CASSLGASGRYNEQFF
cdr3_nt: TGTGCCAGCAGCTTGGGGGCTAGCGGGCGCTACAATGAGCAGTTCTTC
j_call: TRBJ2-1
v_call: TRBV5-8
clone_size: many
d_call: TRBD2

cdr3_aa: CSASPLAGVNTGELFF
cdr3_nt: TGCAGTGCTAGCCCCCTAGCGGGGGTGAACACCGGGGAGCTGTTTTTT
j_call: TRBJ2-2
v_call: TRBV20-1
clone_size: few
d_call: TRBD2

cdr3_aa: CASSFMTGERYEQYF
cdr3_nt: TGTGCCAGCAGCTTCATGACAGGGGAGAGGTACGAGCAGTACTTC
j_call: TRBJ2-7
v_call: TRBV7-2
clone_size: -
d_call: TRBD1

cdr3_aa: CASSLPSGYNEQFF
cdr3_nt: TGCGCCAGCAGCTTGCCTAGCGGCTACAATGAGCAGTTCTTC
j_call: TRBJ2-1
v_call: TRBV5-1
clone_size: few
d_call: TRBD2

cdr3_aa: CASSFSLRDGGQTQYF
cdr3_nt: TGTGCCAGCAGCTTTAGCCTCCGGGACGGAGGACAGACCCAGTACTTC
j_call: TRBJ2-5
v_call: TRBV7-2
clone_size: many
d_call: -

cdr3_aa: CSADFGGGTGELFF
cdr3_nt: TGCAGTGCTGATTTCGGGGGCGGGACCGGGGAGCTGTTTTTT
j_call: TRBJ2-2
v_call: TRBV20-1
clone_size: -
d_call: -

cdr3_aa: CASREYNEQFF
cdr3_nt: TGTGCCTCCCGGGAGTACAATGAGCAGTTCTTC
j_call: TRBJ2-1
v_call: TRBV27
clone_size: many
d_call: -

cdr3_aa: CASSEWAERAGGYTF
cdr3_nt: TGTGCCAGCAGTGAATGGGCAGAAAGGGCCGGTGGCTACACCTTC
j_call: TRBJ1-2
v_call: TRBV25-1
clone_size: many
d_call: -

cdr3_aa: CAIFGGTPLRYNIVGTSYDEQYF
cdr3_nt: TGTGCCATCTTCGGAGGGACGCCGTTAAGGTATAACATTGTGGGGACTAGTTATGACGAGCAGTACTTC
j_call: TRBJ2-7
v_call: TRBV10-3
clone_size: -
d_call: TRBD2

cdr3_aa: CASSLAGGGEEAFF
cdr3_nt: TGCGCCAGCAGCTTGGCCGGGGGGGGCGAGGAGGCTTTCTTT
j_call: TRBJ1-1
v_call: TRBV5-1
clone_size: -
d_call: -

cdr3_aa: CASSEEGSASYNEQFF
cdr3_nt: TGTGCCAGCAGTGAAGAGGGGAGCGCCTCCTACAATGAGCAGTTCTTC
j_call: TRBJ2-1
v_call: TRBV2
clone_size: -
d_call: -

cdr3_aa: CSVGQHEQFF
cdr3_nt: TGCAGCGTCGGGCAGCATGAGCAGTTCTTC
j_call: TRBJ2-1
v_call: TRBV29-1
clone_size: many
d_call: -

cdr3_aa: CASSQQRTGGAGANVLTF
cdr3_nt: TGTGCCAGCAGCCAACAAAGGACAGGCGGAGCTGGGGCCAACGTCCTGACTTTC
j_call: TRBJ2-6
v_call: TRBV3-1
clone_size: many
d_call: TRBD1

cdr3_aa: CASSVDPAGTYYEQFF
cdr3_nt: TGTGCCAGCAGCGTAGACCCAGCGGGAACCTACTATGAGCAGTTCTTC
j_call: TRBJ2-1
v_call: TRBV9
clone_size: many
d_call: TRBD2

cdr3_aa: CASSPVSNQPQHF
cdr3_nt: TGTGCCAGCTCACCAGTCAGTAATCAGCCCCAGCATTTT
j_call: TRBJ1-5
v_call: TRBV18
clone_size: many
d_call: -

cdr3_aa: CASGQDQGTDTQYF
cdr3_nt: TGTGCCAGCGGCCAAGACCAGGGCACAGATACGCAGTATTTT
j_call: TRBJ2-3
v_call: TRBV4-2
clone_size: -
d_call: -

cdr3_aa: CASSDAGWTGELFF
cdr3_nt: TGTGCCAGCAGCGACGCAGGGTGGACCGGGGAGCTGTTTTTT
j_call: TRBJ2-2
v_call: TRBV7-2
clone_size: -
d_call: -

cdr3_aa: CASSVTSGTQFF
cdr3_nt: TGTGCCAGCAGCGTGACTAGCGGGACTCAGTTCTTC
j_call: TRBJ2-1
v_call: TRBV9
clone_size: many
d_call: TRBD2

cdr3_aa: CAIKISGGAGELFF
cdr3_nt: TGTGCCATCAAAATTAGCGGAGGTGCCGGGGAGCTGTTTTTT
j_call: TRBJ2-2
v_call: TRBV10-3
clone_size: -
d_call: -

cdr3_aa: CSVSRTREGYTF
cdr3_nt: TGCAGCGTTTCCAGGACCCGAGAGGGCTACACCTTC
j_call: TRBJ1-2
v_call: TRBV29-1
clone_size: many
d_call: -

cdr3_aa: CATSSALAGGRETQYF
cdr3_nt: TGTGCCACCAGCAGCGCCCTAGCGGGAGGGCGCGAGACCCAGTACTTC
j_call: TRBJ2-5
v_call: TRBV15
clone_size: -
d_call: TRBD2

cdr3_aa: CASSSGTSGYLHHEQFF
cdr3_nt: TGCGCCAGCAGCTCCGGGACTAGCGGGTACCTTCACCATGAGCAGTTCTTC
j_call: TRBJ2-1
v_call: TRBV5-1
clone_size: -
d_call: TRBD2

cdr3_aa: CASTGLTYNEQFF
cdr3_nt: TGCGCCAGCACCGGACTGACCTACAATGAGCAGTTCTTC
j_call: TRBJ2-1
v_call: TRBV5-1
clone_size: many
d_call: -

cdr3_aa: CAWSVGVFNEQFF
cdr3_nt: TGTGCCTGGAGTGTAGGAGTGTTCAATGAGCAGTTCTTC
j_call: TRBJ2-1
v_call: TRBV30
clone_size: -
d_call: -

cdr3_aa: CASSSTGESEQYF
cdr3_nt: TGTGCCAGCAGTTCAACAGGGGAGAGTGAGCAGTACTTC
j_call: TRBJ2-7
v_call: TRBV6-2/TRBV6-3
clone_size: -
d_call: TRBD1